These 21 T cell receptor beta chains share one sample of origin, sequenced in a study of blood T cell repertoires in COVID-19. The data were produced by immunoSEQ multiplex PCR, yet TCRdb's version contains in-frame clones alone and is incomplete. The table includes more than 300,000 clones, 86% detected once. Sequencing was carried out using peripheral blood. The origin of the receptors is a woman aged 45-59 years with acute or convalescent COVID-19.

This clone was counted only a few times. This chain connects TRBV5-4 to TRBJ2-7; 14 bases fit TRBD2. Per germline, CDR1 SGHNT and CDR2 YYREEE (reference sequence). With V trimmed by 4 bases and J by 7 bases, 7 bases remained unmatched. The CDR3 has 15 amino acids. The CDR3: CASSLTSGRAPEQYF. Here the CDR3 DNA reads TGTGCCAGCAGCCTGACTAGCGGGAGGGCGCCGGAGCAGTACTTC.

This clone came up once. This chain uses TRBV5-4 with TRBJ2-3; 12 bases match TRBD2. This CDR3 spans 15 amino acids. Trimming at V came to 4 bases and at J to 6 bases, leaving 6 bases not matched to a gene. Germline values: CDR1 SGHNT, CDR2 YYREEE (reference sequence). The CDR3 loop reads CASSTASGRADTQYF. DNA of the CDR3: TGTGCCAGCAGCACCGCTAGCGGGAGGGCTGATACGCAGTATTTT.

The rearrangement uses TRBV27 and TRBJ2-7; TRBD1 matches 9 bases. Germline lookup yields CDR1 MNHEY and CDR2 SMNVEV (reference sequence). The CDR3 is 16 residues long. Losses at the gene ends were 4 bases for V and 4 bases for J; bases not matched to a gene: 11. The chain's CDR3 is CASSSPMDRGRYEQYF. The CDR3 DNA follows: TGTGCCAGCAGTTCCCCCATGGACAGGGGAAGATACGAGCAGTACTTC.

This clone was detected only a few times. This chain joins TRBV28 and TRBJ1-5; D is unresolved. Germline V gene data show CDR1 as MDHEN and CDR2 as SYDVKM. Trimming cost V 3 bases and J 2 bases, with 20 bases left between them. CDR3 length: 18 residues. This CDR3 reads CASSFGRVRRRGNQPQHF. The CDR3 nucleotides are TGTGCCAGCAGTTTTGGTCGGGTCCGCCGCCGGGGCAATCAGCCCCAGCATTTT. The full variable domain, rest sourced from reference TRBV28 and TRBJ1-5, is DVKVTQSSRYLVKRTGEKVFLECVQDMDHENMFWYRQDPGLGLRLIYFSYDVKMKEKGDIPEGYSVSREKKERFSLILESASTNQTSMYLCASSFGRVRRRGNQPQHFGDGTRLSIL.

V usage is TRBV28 and J usage is TRBJ1-1; TRBD1 might be the D (5 bases). CDR3 length equals 15 residues. Germline V gene sequence: CDR1 MDHEN, CDR2 SYDVKM. Trimming cost V 2 bases and J 0 bases, with 10 bases left between them. The CDR3 region has the DNA TGTGCCAGCAGTTTAACGGGGGATCTGAACACTGAAGCTTTCTTT. It is translated as CASSLTGDLNTEAFF.

The V and J genes are TRBV5-1 and TRBJ2-3; TRBD1 aligns across 8 bases. This CDR3 is built from 15 residues. V gave up 2 bases and J gave up 0 bases; unmatched junction bases: 2. CDR1 is SGHRS, CDR2 YFSETQ, per germline. Here the CDR3 reads CASSFWTGSTDTQYF. The CDR3 nucleotides are TGCGCCAGCAGCTTTTGGACAGGGAGCACAGATACGCAGTATTTT. Combining the CDR3 with reference TRBV5-1 and TRBJ2-3 gives the whole variable domain KAGVTQTPRYLIKTRGQQVTLSCSPISGHRSVSWYQQTPGQGLQFLFEYFSETQRNKGNFPGRFSGRQFSNSRSEMNVSTLELGDSALYLCASSFWTGSTDTQYFGPGTRLTVL.

The V and J genes are TRBV20-1 and TRBJ1-2; 8 bases map to TRBD1. Germline V gene sequence: CDR1 DFQATT, CDR2 SNEGSKA (reference sequence). The CDR3 sequence is 11 residues long. Trimming at V came to 5 bases and at J to 8 bases, leaving 4 bases not matched to a gene. CDR3 region: CSARGQGGYTF. The CDR3 coding sequence is TGCAGTGCTCGCGGACAGGGCGGCTACACCTTC.

The genes are TRBV5-1 and TRBJ1-4; a possible D gene is TRBD1 (6 bases). Germline V gene lookup returns CDR1 SGHRS and CDR2 YFSETQ. With 1 base removed from V and 5 bases from J, the gap between germline ends came to 12 bases. The CDR3 sequence is 15 residues long. CDR3 residues: CASSLWPGTNEKLFF. The CDR3 region has the DNA TGCGCCAGCAGCTTGTGGCCGGGGACAAATGAAAAACTGTTTTTT.

CDR3 loop: CASIPHGGARDTEAFF. As DNA, the CDR3 is TGTGCCAGCATTCCTCATGGAGGGGCGAGGGACACTGAAGCTTTCTTT. This chain links TRBV28 with TRBJ1-1, with D possibly matching TRBD1 (5 bases). CDR1 is MDHEN and CDR2 is SYDVKM in the germline V gene. V lost 7 bases, J lost 3 bases, and 21 bases lay in between. This CDR3 contains 16 residues.

V gene TRBV9 combines with J gene TRBJ2-3, with D possibly TRBD1 on 5 matching bases. CDR3 length: 16 amino acids. The germline CDR1 and CDR2 sequences are SGDLS and YYNGEE. The germline V and J ends were trimmed by 1 base and 5 bases, with 17 bases remaining between them. The CDR3 DNA is TGTGCCAGCAGCGTATGTAGGGGTAAGATTCAAGATACGCAGTATTTT. Translated, it gives CASSVCRGKIQDTQYF.

CDR3 coding DNA: TGTGCCAGCATTCCGGGACTAGTGGGAGGTAGCTCCTACGAGCAGTACTTC. It specifies CASIPGLVGGSSYEQYF. The chain employs TRBV2 and TRBJ2-7, with 8 nucleotides matching TRBD2. The junction had 14 bases not matched to a gene; V was cut back by 7 bases and J by 0 bases. Germline assignment: CDR1 SNHLY and CDR2 FYNNEI. This CDR3 spans 17 amino acids.

The chain combines TRBV5-6 with TRBJ2-7, with TRBD2 as a possible D gene (6 bases). Germline V gene lookup returns CDR1 SGHDT and CDR2 YYEEEE. The V and J ends lost 0 bases and 0 bases respectively, with 7 bases between them. CDR3 length equals 14 residues. CDR3 DNA sequence: TGTGCCAGCAGCTTGGGACTAGTCTCCTACGAGCAGTACTTC. Amino acid sequence: CASSLGLVSYEQYF.

The chain couples TRBV18 to TRBJ2-5; 7 nucleotides line up with TRBD2. Trimming removed 2 bases from V and 2 bases from J; junction bases left unmatched: 2. From germline, CDR1 is KGHSH and CDR2 LQKENI. The CDR3 is made up of 14 amino acids. The CDR3 DNA reads as TGTGCCAGCTCACCAATTAGCGGGCAAGAGACCCAGTACTTC. Translated, it gives CASSPISGQETQYF.

The rearrangement links TRBV4-1 to TRBJ1-6; 10 bases are shared with TRBD1. There are 17 residues in the CDR3. From germline, CDR1 is MGHRA and CDR2 YSYEKL. V dropped 1 base and J dropped 7; count of bases not matched to a gene: 7. The DNA of the CDR3 is TGCGCCAGCAGCCAAGGACAGGGGGCCAACGTAAATTCACCCCTCCACTTT. Its protein is CASSQGQGANVNSPLHF.

This chain links TRBV5-5 with TRBJ2-7; TRBD2 matches 12 bases. Germline CDR1 SGHKS, CDR2 YYEKEE (reference sequence). The length of the CDR3 is 15 residues. Unmatched junction bases numbered 1, after V lost 0 bases and J lost 3 bases. In DNA form, the CDR3 reads TGTGCCAGCAGCTTGGTACTAGCGGGAGGCTACGAGCAGTACTTC. This codes for CASSLVLAGGYEQYF.

This clone appeared a single time. The CDR3 spells CASSKRGAGLTYEQYF. The CDR3 region has the DNA TGTGCCAGCAGCAAAAGGGGTGCGGGACTCACCTACGAGCAGTACTTC. The rearrangement uses TRBV7-2 and TRBJ2-7; possible D gene TRBD2, 6 bases. V was shortened by 5 bases and J by 2 bases, with 19 bases between the two germline ends. Germline assignment: CDR1 SGHTA and CDR2 FQGNSA. CDR3 size: 16 residues.

The V gene is TRBV5-1, the J gene TRBJ1-5, with 7 bases lining up with TRBD1. The CDR3 spans 14 residues. V was clipped by 4 bases and J by 4 bases; unmatched bases: 5. Germline V gene lookup returns CDR1 SGHRS and CDR2 YFSETQ. The CDR3 sequence: CASSPTGRNQPQHF. CDR3 nucleotide sequence: TGCGCCAGCAGCCCGACAGGGAGGAATCAGCCCCAGCATTTT.

This chain uses TRBV6-4 with TRBJ2-5; D remains unclear. The CDR3 length is 13 residues. From germline, CDR1 is MRHNA and CDR2 SNTAGT. Between the trimmed V and J ends, which lost 4 bases and 5 bases, there was a span of 11 bases. The DNA of the CDR3 is TGTGCCAGCAGTGTAGGTCCCGGGGAGACCCAGTACTTC. Protein product: CASSVGPGETQYF.

The rearrangement uses TRBV12-3 or TRBV12-4 and TRBJ1-5; 7 bases line up with TRBD1. With V trimmed by 6 bases and J by 9 bases, 8 bases remained unmatched. The CDR3 sequence is 13 residues long. The CDR3 DNA follows: TGTGCCAGCAGCCAACAGGGGCGTGGGCCCCAGCATTTT. Translated: CASSQQGRGPQHF.

The chain is built from TRBV27 and TRBJ2-5; TRBD1 might be the D (6 bases). The V gene lost 8 bases and the J gene lost 5 bases, with 15 bases spanning the gap. CDR1 and CDR2 from the germline V gene are MNHEY and SMNVEV (reference sequence). CDR3 size: 13 residues. The CDR3 is CASGRQGTETQYF. Written as DNA, the CDR3 is TGTGCCAGCGGGCGGCAGGGGACCGAGACCCAGTACTTC.

The V and J genes are TRBV28 and TRBJ2-7; TRBD1 matches 8 bases. V was clipped by 4 bases and J by 0 bases; unmatched bases: 5. Germline V gene lookup returns CDR1 MDHEN and CDR2 SYDVKM. This CDR3 contains 15 residues. The CDR3 protein is CASSSYRGNSYEQYF. The CDR3 coding sequence is TGTGCCAGCAGTTCATACAGGGGGAACTCCTACGAGCAGTACTTC.